The 30 T cell receptor beta chains listed next were all sequenced from one sample in a study of CD8 T cells in ankylosing spondylitis. Findings and limits, study-wide: In ankylosing spondylitis blood, a motif of about 8 highly homologous TCR beta variants appeared characteristic.

TCRdb re-called the 5' RACE reads through MiXCR, storing one row per CDR3 protein. This repertoire shows about 800,000 distinct CDR3 sequences, about 11% found once; its top ten account for under 0.6%. No antigens are known for them. The source material was blood, either unsorted or a sorted T cell fraction (not recorded which). The receptors shown here come from a male donor with ankylosing spondylitis.

The chain recombines TRBV6-2 or TRBV6-3 with TRBJ2-5; maybe TRBD1 (5 bases). V lost 7 bases and J 1 base, leaving 13 bases between the germline ends. The germline gives CDR1 MNHEY, CDR2 SVGEGT. This CDR3 spans 14 amino acids. This CDR3 reads CASNFRVVQETQYF. For the CDR3, the DNA is TGTGCCAGCAACTTCAGGGTGGTCCAAGAGACCCAGTACTTC.

This clonotype was seen a handful of times. This sequence joins TRBV6-2 or TRBV6-3 and TRBJ2-1; 8 bases are shared with TRBD1. Germline values: CDR1 MNHEY, CDR2 SVGEGT. The CDR3 extends over 17 amino acids. With 6 bases clipped from V and 7 bases from J, the junction kept 17 bases outside the gene matches. For the CDR3, the DNA is TGTGCCAGCAGCTCCGGGACAGGAGGTTTGAGAGGGAATGAGCAGTTCTTC. Amino acids: CASSSGTGGLRGNEQFF.

This clonotype was seen ten or more times. The CDR3 DNA reads TGCAGTGCTAGAGATGCCGAGGACAGGGGTAATGAGCAGTTCTTC. Translating it yields CSARDAEDRGNEQFF. V gene TRBV20-1 combines with J gene TRBJ2-1; TRBD1 matches 9 bases. V shed 0 bases, J shed 7 bases, and the junction held 7 bases outside the gene matches. The length of the CDR3 is 15 residues. Germline-derived CDR1 and CDR2 are DFQATT and SNEGSKA (reference sequence).

This clonotype has just a few counts. The chain recombines TRBV5-6 with TRBJ2-3; 11 bases are shared with TRBD2. This CDR3 is 16 amino acids long. Germline V CDR1 and CDR2: SGHDT, YYEEEE. Trimming cost V 1 base and J 4 bases; bases outside gene matches: 5. The CDR3 bases are TGTGCCAGCAGCTTGATCCTAGCGGGAGGCGCAGATACGCAGTATTTT. Protein: CASSLILAGGADTQYF.

This clonotype was seen more than once but under ten times. V is TRBV20-1 and J is TRBJ2-7; D unclear. Germline V CDR1 and CDR2: DFQATT, SNEGSKA (reference sequence). Trimming left V 3 bases short and J 7 bases short, with 16 bases between. The length of the CDR3 is 13 residues. The CDR3 DNA sequence: TGCAGTGCTAGGAAATTCCGGGCGAGTGAGCAGTACTTC. Amino acid sequence: CSARKFRASEQYF.

The V gene is TRBV28, the J gene TRBJ1-2; TRBD1 matches at 8 bases. The CDR3 has 15 residues. The trim removed 5 bases at V and 6 bases at J, leaving 11 bases unmatched. Germline CDR1 is MDHEN and CDR2 is SYDVKM. CDR3 sequence (DNA): TGTGCCAGCAGTGCGCCCCGGACAGGGTTGGATGGCTACACCTTC. Amino acids: CASSAPRTGLDGYTF.

This clonotype was detected only a few times. The chain links TRBV9 to TRBJ2-1; D assignment may be TRBD1 or TRBD2 (6 bases each). With 1 base removed from V and 4 bases from J, the gap between germline ends came to 9 bases. The germline V gene has CDR1 SGDLS and CDR2 YYNGEE. The CDR3 sequence is 14 residues long. Here the CDR3 DNA reads TGTGCCAGCAGCGTACAGGGGACTTACAATGAGCAGTTCTTC. This translates into CASSVQGTYNEQFF.

Only a few counts were recorded for this clonotype. The genes are TRBV28 and TRBJ2-1, with 7 bases that match TRBD2. In germline, CDR1 is MDHEN, CDR2 SYDVKM. V lost 5 bases and J lost 2; bases outside the gene matches: 15. This CDR3 has 18 residues. In nucleotides, the CDR3 is TGTGCCAGCAGTCCTCCCCCCTCAGCGGGATGGGCCTACAATGAGCAGTTCTTC. Translation: CASSPPPSAGWAYNEQFF.

This clonotype turned up a few times. J is TRBJ2-5 and V is TRBV7-3, with 8 bases fitting TRBD2. After removal of 1 base from V and 1 base from J, the junction contained 20 bases not matched to a gene. Germline loops: CDR1 SGHTA, CDR2 FQGTGA. This CDR3 comprises 21 residues. Here the CDR3 DNA reads TGTGCCAGCAGCTTAAGGCCCCCCCTCTCTATTGCGGGAGGTTCCCAAGAGACCCAGTACTTC. As protein: CASSLRPPLSIAGGSQETQYF.

V gene TRBV24-1 combines with J gene TRBJ1-5, with TRBD1 matching over 11 bases. From germline, CDR1 is KGHDR and CDR2 SFDVKD. This CDR3 region has 15 residues. Losses at the gene ends were 3 bases for V and 6 bases for J; bases not matched to a gene: 3. The CDR3 sequence is CATSDQDRGLQPQHF. CDR3 bases: TGTGCCACCAGTGATCAGGACAGGGGGCTTCAGCCCCAGCATTTT.

The chain carries TRBV5-1 and TRBJ2-5; D is uncertain. Between the trimmed V and J ends, which lost 9 bases and 2 bases, there was a span of 17 bases. Germline values: CDR1 SGHRS, CDR2 YFSETQ. This CDR3 spans 14 amino acids. CDR3 DNA sequence: TGCGCCACCAATTACGGCTTGGAGCAAGAGACCCAGTACTTC. Protein: CATNYGLEQETQYF. The full variable domain, in which reference TRBV5-1 and TRBJ2-5 provide the parts outside the CDR3, is KAGVTQTPRYLIKTRGQQVTLSCSPISGHRSVSWYQQTPGQGLQFLFEYFSETQRNKGNFPGRFSGRQFSNSRSEMNVSTLELGDSALYLCATNYGLEQETQYFGPGTRLLVL.

This clonotype was seen more than once but under ten times. V usage is TRBV6-5 and J usage is TRBJ1-2; no clear D gene. Germline CDR1 and CDR2: MNHEY and SVGAGI. The CDR3 extends over 15 amino acids. V lost 0 bases to trimming and J lost 2 bases, with 10 bases between them. The DNA of the CDR3 is TGTGCCAGCAGTTACTCTCGGGGTCTAAACTATGGCTACACCTTC. As protein: CASSYSRGLNYGYTF.

In this sample, this clonotype turned up a few times. V gene TRBV28 combines with J gene TRBJ2-1; perhaps TRBD1 as D (5 bases). This CDR3 spans 14 amino acids. Trimming shortened V by 3 bases and J by 5 bases, and 11 bases separated the two germline ends. Looked up from germline, CDR1 is MDHEN and CDR2 is SYDVKM. CDR3 coding DNA: TGTGCCAGCAGTTTCGCGGACACCGACAATGAGCAGTTCTTC. Its protein is CASSFADTDNEQFF.

This clonotype was detected a few times. V and J are TRBV20-1 and TRBJ1-1; D perhaps matches TRBD1 (6 bases). Looked up from germline, CDR1 is DFQATT and CDR2 is SNEGSKA (reference sequence). Deletions cut 0 bases from V and 5 bases from J, with 16 bases between. The CDR3 length is 15 residues. CDR3 residues: CSARDPSDRKTEAFF. CDR3 nucleotides: TGCAGTGCTAGAGATCCTTCTGACAGGAAGACTGAAGCTTTCTTT.

The chain is built from TRBV6-5 and TRBJ2-5; D possibly corresponds to TRBD1 (5 bases). Trimming took 2 bases from V and 5 from J, leaving 15 bases between them. The V gene's germline CDR1 is MNHEY and CDR2 SVGAGI. This CDR3 is 15 amino acids long. The CDR3 DNA reads TGTGCCAGCAGTTACCCTGCGGCAGGGAAGGAGACCCAGTACTTC. This codes for CASSYPAAGKETQYF.

A few counts support this clonotype. The rearrangement joins TRBV20-1 to TRBJ1-2; D uncertain. This CDR3 region has 17 residues. The germline V gene has CDR1 DFQATT and CDR2 SNEGSKA (reference sequence). Trimming removed 0 bases at V and 4 bases at J, with 21 bases between. The CDR3: CSARDDWKAETSYGYTF. The CDR3 DNA reads as TGCAGTGCTAGAGATGATTGGAAGGCCGAAACATCCTATGGCTACACCTTC.

The chain uses TRBV18 and TRBJ2-1; 10 nucleotides agree with TRBD2. J lost 8 bases, V lost 4 bases, and 5 bases had no gene match. CDR1 is KGHSH and CDR2 is LQKENI in the germline V gene. The length of the CDR3 is 14 residues. This CDR3 is CASSLSGRSDEQFF. The CDR3 DNA follows: TGTGCCAGCTCACTTAGCGGGAGGTCGGATGAGCAGTTCTTC.

In this sample, this clonotype turned up a few times. The genes are TRBV20-1 and TRBJ1-4; no reliable D call. CDR1 DFQATT and CDR2 SNEGSKA come from the germline V gene (reference sequence). This CDR3 region has 14 residues. Trimming removed 5 bases from V and 7 bases from J, with 17 bases in between. CDR3: CSARLGEVTEKLFF. CDR3 nucleotide sequence: TGCAGTGCTCGTCTGGGAGAGGTGACTGAAAAACTGTTTTTT.

There are a few counts of this clonotype. With a much larger clone just one base away, this may be a read error. The rearrangement joins TRBV6-6 to TRBJ1-6, with D possibly TRBD1 on 6 matching bases. Per germline, CDR1 MNHNY and CDR2 SVGAGI (reference sequence). This CDR3 contains 13 residues. Trimming removed 4 bases from V and 7 bases from J, with 8 bases in between. CDR3 region: CASSSDRNSPLHF. In nucleotides, the CDR3 is TGTGCCAGCAGTTCGGACAGAAATTCACCCCTCCACTTT.

This clonotype occurred many times. The CDR3 sequence is CASSYSSFSVVSPYF. The CDR3 nucleotides are TGTGCCAGCAGTTACTCTTCGTTTTCGGTTGTGAGCCCGTACTTC. The chain recombines TRBV6-5 with TRBJ2-7; D is unresolved. V lost 0 bases and J lost 12, with 21 bases in between. Germline loops: CDR1 MNHEY, CDR2 SVGAGI. This CDR3 comprises 15 residues.

This clonotype was seen a few times. The chain's CDR3 is CASSPRRGAAYEQYF. In DNA form, the CDR3 reads TGTGCCAGCAGTCCCCGGAGGGGCGCAGCCTACGAGCAGTACTTC. This sequence joins TRBV27 and TRBJ2-7, with D perhaps matching TRBD2 (6 bases). V was shortened by 5 bases and J by 2 bases, with 16 bases between the two germline ends. The V gene's germline CDR1 is MNHEY and CDR2 SMNVEV (reference sequence). This CDR3 comprises 15 residues.

This clonotype has more than one count but fewer than ten. The V gene is TRBV27, the J gene TRBJ2-1; D may match TRBD1 or TRBD2 (5 bases each). Trimming cost V 6 bases and J 4 bases, with 16 bases left between them. CDR3 length equals 15 residues. Germline V gene sequence: CDR1 MNHEY, CDR2 SMNVEV (reference sequence). The CDR3 DNA reads as TGTGCCAGCAGGACACCGGACGGGACGTACAATGAGCAGTTCTTC. Its protein product is CASRTPDGTYNEQFF.

This clonotype was seen only a few times. The chain employs TRBV20-1 and TRBJ1-5; 7 positions agree with TRBD1. V trimming: 0 bases; J trimming: 4 bases; junction bases outside the gene matches: 3. CDR1 and CDR2 (germline): DFQATT, SNEGSKA (reference sequence). The CDR3 totals 14 residues. Here the CDR3 DNA reads TGCAGTGCTAGAGAGCACAGGGGAAATCAGCCCCAGCATTTT. Translating it yields CSAREHRGNQPQHF.

Only a few counts were recorded for this clonotype. The genes are TRBV20-1 and TRBJ2-1, with TRBD2 identical over 8 bases. The length of the CDR3 is 16 residues. V lost 3 bases and J lost 0; bases outside the gene matches: 7. The V gene's germline CDR1 is DFQATT and CDR2 SNEGSKA (reference sequence). The CDR3 loop is CSASDSGSSSYNEQFF. The CDR3 coding sequence is TGCAGTGCTAGTGACAGCGGGAGTAGCTCCTACAATGAGCAGTTCTTC.

This chain connects TRBV6-1 to TRBJ1-2, with D hard to call. The CDR3 length is 13 residues. Per the germline V gene, CDR1 is MNHNS and CDR2 is SASEGT. With 3 bases removed from V and 3 bases from J, the gap between germline ends came to 8 bases. For the CDR3, the DNA is TGTGCCAGCAGTGAGCAGATTGACTATGGCTACACCTTC. Its translation: CASSEQIDYGYTF.

The chain employs TRBV20-1 and TRBJ2-1; 9 nucleotides line up with TRBD1. Germline V CDR1 and CDR2: DFQATT, SNEGSKA (reference sequence). V shed 6 bases, J shed 6 bases, and the junction held 12 bases outside the gene matches. The CDR3 length is 15 residues. The CDR3 region is CSATGGTLVPNEQFF. The CDR3 DNA reads TGCAGTGCGACAGGGGGGACTTTGGTTCCCAATGAGCAGTTCTTC.

This clonotype was seen at least ten times. The genes are TRBV29-1 and TRBJ2-5, with D possibly matching TRBD1 (5 bases). The CDR3 loop spans 13 amino acids. Looked up from germline, CDR1 is SQVTM and CDR2 is ANQGSEA. V lost 7 bases to trimming and J lost 4 bases, with 16 bases between them. CDR3 DNA sequence: TGCAGCGGAAAAAGGGGTGATGGAGAGACCCAGTACTTC. Translation: CSGKRGDGETQYF.

This clonotype has only a few counts. The chain has TRBV12-3 or TRBV12-4 and TRBJ2-7; no clear D gene. Trimming left V 3 bases short and J 3 bases short, with 12 bases between. CDR3 length: 14 residues. The CDR3 region has the DNA TGTGCCAGCAGTTTTTTAATGGGAAACTACGAGCAGTACTTC. Translation: CASSFLMGNYEQYF.

The rearrangement joins TRBV20-1 to TRBJ2-1; perhaps TRBD1 as D (5 bases). The CDR3 covers 14 residues. Trimming left V 5 bases short and J 6 bases short, with 17 bases between. CDR1 and CDR2 from the germline V gene are DFQATT and SNEGSKA (reference sequence). CDR3 sequence reads: CSASYGQGGNEQFF. CDR3 bases: TGCAGTGCTTCCTACGGGCAGGGTGGCAATGAGCAGTTCTTC.

This clonotype was observed many times. The chain uses TRBV7-2 and TRBJ2-3; 7 bases map to TRBD2. CDR1 and CDR2 from the germline V gene are SGHTA and FQGNSA. With V trimmed by 2 bases and J by 4 bases, 6 bases remained unmatched. The CDR3 length is 15 residues. This CDR3 reads CASSLLAGAADTQYF. CDR3 bases: TGTGCCAGCAGCTTACTCGCGGGAGCCGCAGATACGCAGTATTTT.